A single T cell receptor (beta chain) is shown here with its context. The antigen is not known. The entry originates in a study of cytomegalovirus exposure and HLA in healthy donors. Findings and caveats of the study: Looking again later, the authors saw that most CMV-associated TCR beta chains seemed HLA-restricted. Through in vitro validation, three CMV-associated chains were shown to be specific for CMV antigens.

Unrecorded immune exposure was likely among donors, who were nominally healthy when sampled. The germline V gene has CDR1 SGHTA and CDR2 FQGNSA. With 0 bases removed from V and 7 bases from J, the gap between germline ends came to 7 bases. This CDR3 has 13 residues. Amplification used 60 Vbeta primers and 13 Jbeta primers. The repertoire was sequenced with immunoSEQ multiplex PCR; TCRdb's copy has only in-frame clones and lacks some. The table records 150,000 to 200,000 clones, around 79% of them present only once. The receptor's source is a man between 50 and 59 years old in good health and CMV-seropositive. The sequencing input was PBMCs. The rearrangement uses TRBV7-2 and TRBJ1-5; D uncertain. The CDR3 DNA sequence: TGTGCCAGCAGCTTAGCTTTTATGCAGCCCCAGCATTTT. Translated, it gives CASSLAFMQPQHF.